The 10 T cell receptor beta chains presented below share a single source sample, sequenced in a study of blood T cell repertoires in COVID-19. Profiling relied on immunoSEQ multiplex PCR, and the TCRdb table lists in-frame clones only, not all of them. The sample has around 99,000 clones; roughly 75% are singletons. Specimen: peripheral blood. The source is a human donor in a cohort sampled during active or convalescent COVID-19.

This rearrangement joins TRBV5-4 to TRBJ1-1, with 9 bases that match TRBD1. The CDR3 has 14 residues. Germline assignment: CDR1 SGHNT and CDR2 YYREEE (reference sequence). Unmatched junction bases numbered 4, after V lost 5 bases and J lost 2 bases. CDR3 region: CASRGDRANTEAFF. Written as DNA, the CDR3 is TGTGCCAGCAGGGGGGACAGGGCAAACACTGAAGCTTTCTTT.

Only one count was recorded for this clone. This chain links TRBV28 with TRBJ2-1, with D unresolved. This CDR3 has 12 amino acids. The V end was cut by 2 bases, the J end by 8 bases, with 7 bases between. The germline V gene encodes CDR1 MDHEN and CDR2 SYDVKM. CDR3 nucleotides: TGTGCCAGCAGTTTAACATTGGATGAGCAGTTCTTC. This gives the protein CASSLTLDEQFF.

The rearrangement joins TRBV7-9 to TRBJ1-5; D is possibly TRBD1 (5 bases). V shed 3 bases and J shed 3 bases, with 12 bases lying between them. This CDR3 comprises 15 residues. CDR1 is SEHNR, CDR2 FQNEAQ, per germline (reference sequence). The CDR3 sequence is CASSFGQGPNQPQHF. In DNA form, the CDR3 reads TGTGCCAGCAGCTTCGGGCAGGGCCCCAATCAGCCCCAGCATTTT. Filled out from reference TRBV7-9 and TRBJ1-5, the complete variable domain reads DTGVSQNPRHKITKRGQNVTFRCDPISEHNRLYWYRQTLGQGPEFLTYFQNEAQLEKSRLLSDRFSAERPKGSFSTLEIQRTEQGDSAMYLCASSFGQGPNQPQHFGDGTRLSIL.

The rearrangement links TRBV18 to TRBJ1-1; 7 bases agree with TRBD1. Germline CDR1 reads KGHSH; CDR2 reads LQKENI. After removal of 4 bases from V and 4 bases from J, the junction contained 6 bases not matched to a gene. This CDR3 is 14 amino acids long. The CDR3 loop is CASSQTAGGTEAFF. The CDR3 DNA follows: TGTGCCAGCTCACAGACCGCAGGGGGCACTGAAGCTTTCTTT.

This chain joins TRBV3-1 (or the pseudogene TRBV3-2) and TRBJ2-4; a possible D gene is TRBD1 (5 bases). The germline V and J ends were trimmed by 5 bases and 0 bases, with 17 bases remaining between them. The germline CDR1 and CDR2 sequences are LGHDT and YNNKEL (reference sequence). The CDR3 contains 17 residues. DNA for the CDR3: TGTGCCAGCAGCTATTATAGGGGCCTTCTAGCCAAAAACATTCAGTACTTC. Amino acid sequence: CASSYYRGLLAKNIQYF.

The chain uses TRBV5-1 and TRBJ2-3, with 9 nucleotides matching TRBD2. The CDR3 has 15 amino acids. With 5 bases clipped from V and 6 bases from J, the junction kept 10 bases outside the gene matches. In germline, CDR1 is SGHRS, CDR2 YFSETQ. The CDR3 loop reads CASSLAGLVWDTQYF. The DNA of the CDR3 is TGCGCCAGCAGTCTAGCGGGATTGGTCTGGGATACGCAGTATTTT. Using reference TRBV5-1 and TRBJ2-3 for the parts outside the CDR3, the full variable domain is KAGVTQTPRYLIKTRGQQVTLSCSPISGHRSVSWYQQTPGQGLQFLFEYFSETQRNKGNFPGRFSGRQFSNSRSEMNVSTLELGDSALYLCASSLAGLVWDTQYFGPGTRLTVL.

The chain carries TRBV11-3 and TRBJ2-3, with a weak D call TRBD2 (6 bases). CDR1 and CDR2 (germline): SGHNT, YENEEA. Trimming stripped 4 bases from V and 5 bases from J, with 13 bases between. The CDR3 spans 14 residues. The CDR3 region is CASSYGSSLDTQYF. The CDR3 coding sequence is TGTGCCAGCAGCTACGGGAGTTCATTAGATACGCAGTATTTT.

The genes are TRBV24-1 and TRBJ1-5; D remains ambiguous. This CDR3 contains 13 residues. Looked up from germline, CDR1 is KGHDR and CDR2 is SFDVKD. Between the trimmed V and J ends, which lost 4 bases and 7 bases, there was a span of 10 bases. For the CDR3, the DNA is TGTGCCACCAGTGAGCGGAACCAGCAGCCCCAGCATTTT. Protein sequence: CATSERNQQPQHF.

The chain combines TRBV7-2 with TRBJ2-1; TRBD2 matches 8 bases. This CDR3 contains 17 residues. Looked up from germline, CDR1 is SGHTA and CDR2 is FQGNSA. Trimming at V came to 1 base and at J to 5 bases, leaving 10 bases not matched to a gene. This CDR3 reads CASSLDLAGLVNNEQFF. Here the CDR3 DNA reads TGTGCCAGCAGCTTAGACCTAGCGGGTCTGGTTAACAATGAGCAGTTCTTC.

V and J are TRBV18 and TRBJ1-1; possibly TRBD1 for D (6 bases). The CDR3 totals 14 residues. The V gene lost 7 bases and the J gene lost 1 base, with 13 bases spanning the gap. Germline-derived CDR1 and CDR2 are KGHSH and LQKENI. The CDR3 region is CASYTGTPNTEAFF. CDR3 DNA sequence: TGTGCCAGCTATACCGGGACACCGAACACTGAAGCTTTCTTT. Drawing the rest from reference TRBV18 and TRBJ1-1, the complete variable domain is NAGVMQNPRHLVRRRGQEARLRCSPMKGHSHVYWYRQLPEEGLKFMVYLQKENIIDESGMPKERFSAEFPKEGPSILRIQQVVRGDSAAYFCASYTGTPNTEAFFGQGTRLTVV.